This entry lists 26 T cell receptor beta chains sequenced from one sample in a study of CXCR3-negative and CXCR3-positive naive CD8 T cells. Broader study findings: The TRB CDR3s that CXCR3-positive naive cells carried were more hydrophobic than those of CXCR3-negative naive cells.

No antigen is known for these receptors. 5' RACE that incorporated UMI labels was used to prepare the TRB cDNA libraries. TCRdb processed the 5' RACE reads again and assigns one entry to each CDR3 protein, with no DNA. The sample has about 50,000 distinct CDR3 sequences. The sequenced sample consisted of naive CXCR3+ CD8+ T cells from blood. Subset specified: CD45RO-CCR7+CD27+CD95- naive CD8+ T cells expressing CXCR3 (TNR3+). These receptors were taken from a human donor in good health. Some clones in this sample may be carry-over from other donors' samples.

The gene calls are TRBV28 and TRBJ2-5; TCRdb's D call of TRBD1 is untestable without DNA. CDR1 is MDHEN, CDR2 SYDVKM, per germline. The CDR3 has 15 residues. Here the CDR3 reads CASSPPGRSQETQYF.

The chain is built from TRBV7-9 and TRBJ1-6; the TCRdb call, TRBD1, lacks DNA for checking. Germline V gene data show CDR1 as SEHNR and CDR2 as FQNEAQ (reference sequence). The CDR3 has 16 amino acids. CDR3 amino acids: CASSLDQGAGNSPLHF.

The rearrangement joins TRBV29-1 to TRBJ2-1; with no DNA, the TCRdb D assignment of TRBD1 cannot be verified. The length of the CDR3 is 11 residues. In germline, CDR1 is SQVTM, CDR2 ANQGSEA. Here the CDR3 reads CSAQAPGEQFF.

The CDR3 spells CASSLGLEGTDTQYF. The V gene is TRBV5-1, the J gene TRBJ2-3; the D call of TRBD2 rests on TCRdb alone, since no DNA is present to check it. Germline CDR1 is SGHRS and CDR2 is YFSETQ. The CDR3 loop spans 15 amino acids.

The chain links TRBV21-1 to TRBJ2-7; with no DNA, the TCRdb D assignment of TRBD1 cannot be verified. TRBV21-1 is classified as a pseudogene. The length of the CDR3 is 17 residues. CDR3 residues: CASSKATFCPRAYEQYF.

The CDR3 is CASSQDLYNEQFF. This sequence joins TRBV14 and TRBJ2-1. This CDR3 spans 13 amino acids. Germline V gives CDR1 SGHDN, CDR2 FVKESK. The full variable domain, completed using reference TRBV14 and TRBJ2-1, is EAGVTQFPSHSVIEKGQTVTLRCDPISGHDNLYWYRRVMGKEIKFLLHFVKESKQDESGMPNNRFLAERTGGTYSTLKVQPAELEDSGVYFCASSQDLYNEQFFGPGTRLTVL.

The V and J genes are TRBV4-2 and TRBJ2-1; the D call from TCRdb, TRBD1, cannot be confirmed without DNA. The CDR3 is made up of 17 amino acids. Germline CDR1 reads LGHNA; CDR2 reads YNFKEQ. The CDR3 sequence is CASSPRITGGLDNEQFF.

The chain recombines TRBV5-1 with TRBJ1-2. The CDR3 totals 13 residues. Germline lookup yields CDR1 SGHRS and CDR2 YFSETQ. The CDR3: CASSWETGYGYTF.

The chain is built from TRBV20-1 and TRBJ2-2; TCRdb lists TRBD1, though no DNA is available to test this call. The CDR3 runs 15 residues. Germline lookup yields CDR1 DFQATT and CDR2 SNEGSKA (reference sequence). CDR3 in amino acids: CSANPDSRNTGELFF.

This CDR3 reads CASFPSPGGPGEQFF. The V call is TRBV12-3 or TRBV12-4, the J call TRBJ2-1; TCRdb lists TRBD2, though no DNA is available to test this call. The CDR3 totals 15 residues.

CDR3 sequence: CASSESKGTTYEQYF. The chain has TRBV25-1 and TRBJ2-7. The V gene's germline CDR1 is MGHDK and CDR2 SYGVNS. This CDR3 region has 15 residues.

V and J are TRBV5-1 and TRBJ1-1; without DNA, the TCRdb call of TRBD1 cannot be checked. CDR3 length: 16 residues. In germline, CDR1 is SGHRS, CDR2 YFSETQ. The CDR3 sequence: CASSQGTGGVSPEAFF.

This chain joins TRBV25-1 and TRBJ2-3; TCRdb's assignment of TRBD1 cannot be checked, as there is no DNA. This CDR3 region has 13 residues. Germline-derived CDR1 and CDR2 are MGHDK and SYGVNS. CDR3 loop: CASSGHGSSAQYF. The variable domain in full, with the rest retrieved from reference TRBV25-1 and TRBJ2-3, is EADIYQTPRYLVIGTGKKITLECSQTMGHDKMYWYQQDPGMELHLIHYSYGVNSTEKGDLSSESTVSRIRTEHFPLTLESARPSHTSQYLCASSGHGSSAQYFGPGTRLTVL.

The V and J genes are TRBV7-2 and TRBJ1-1. Germline lookup yields CDR1 SGHTA and CDR2 FQGNSA. There are 15 residues in the CDR3. This chain's CDR3 is CASSFPWGMNTEAFF.

The chain couples TRBV12-3 or TRBV12-4 to TRBJ1-2; TCRdb picks TRBD1, but there is no DNA to check that call. This CDR3 has 16 amino acids. This CDR3 is CASSLTEAPPDYGYTF.

CDR3 in amino acids: CASQAGADTQYF. The genes are TRBV12-3 or TRBV12-4 and TRBJ2-3; with no DNA, the TCRdb D assignment of TRBD2 cannot be verified. This CDR3 is 12 amino acids long.

J is TRBJ2-2 and V is TRBV9. The CDR3 contains 18 residues. CDR1 is SGDLS, CDR2 YYNGEE, per germline. The CDR3 region is CASSVAREVTRSLGELFF.

V gene TRBV14 combines with J gene TRBJ2-2. Germline V gives CDR1 SGHDN, CDR2 FVKESK. The CDR3 loop spans 13 amino acids. Here the CDR3 reads CASSQDGTGELFF.

The rearrangement uses TRBV9 and TRBJ2-2. The length of the CDR3 is 15 residues. Germline V gene lookup returns CDR1 SGDLS and CDR2 YYNGEE. The CDR3: CASSPDRINTGELFF. Full variable domain (outside the CDR3, taken from reference TRBV9 and TRBJ2-2): DSGVTQTPKHLITATGQRVTLRCSPRSGDLSVYWYQQSLDQGLQFLIQYYNGEERAKGNILERFSAQQFPDLHSELNLSSLELGDSALYFCASSPDRINTGELFFGEGSRLTVL.

The rearrangement joins TRBV28 to TRBJ2-3; no DNA is available, so the TRBD2 call from TCRdb remains unchecked. The CDR3 runs to 15 residues. Looked up from germline, CDR1 is MDHEN and CDR2 is SYDVKM. CDR3 region: CASSFLAGGLATQYF.

V is TRBV7-6 and J is TRBJ1-2; without DNA, the TCRdb call of TRBD1 cannot be checked. This CDR3 comprises 15 residues. CDR1 SGHVS and CDR2 FNYEAQ come from the germline V gene. The CDR3 here is CASSIRDGLNYGYTF. The whole variable domain, filled in from reference TRBV7-6 and TRBJ1-2, reads GAGVSQSPRYKVTKRGQDVALRCDPISGHVSLYWYRQALGQGPEFLTYFNYEAQQDKSGLPNDRFSAERPEGSISTLTIQRTEQRDSAMYRCASSIRDGLNYGYTFGSGTRLTVV.

J is TRBJ1-2 and V is TRBV12-3 or TRBV12-4. The CDR3 length is 15 residues. This chain's CDR3 is CASSLSLGRNYGYTF.

The V gene is TRBV4-3, the J gene TRBJ1-1; the D call of TRBD1 rests on TCRdb alone, since no DNA is present to check it. CDR1 and CDR2 from the germline V gene are LGHNA and YSLEER. The CDR3 length is 13 residues. CDR3 protein: CASSQNDRVRAFF.

This sequence joins TRBV27 and TRBJ2-1; the D gene TCRdb calls, TRBD2, cannot be checked with no DNA. In germline, CDR1 is MNHEY, CDR2 SMNVEV (reference sequence). CDR3 length: 15 residues. This CDR3 is CASSLSGGVFNEQFF.

The chain is built from TRBV7-9 and TRBJ1-2; TCRdb selects TRBD1, and the lack of DNA leaves this call unchecked. Germline lookup yields CDR1 SEHNR and CDR2 FQNEAQ (reference sequence). The CDR3 consists of 17 residues. CDR3 amino acids: CASSSQDRVPSNYGYTF. Drawing the rest from reference TRBV7-9 and TRBJ1-2, the complete variable domain is DTGVSQNPRHKITKRGQNVTFRCDPISEHNRLYWYRQTLGQGPEFLTYFQNEAQLEKSRLLSDRFSAERPKGSFSTLEIQRTEQGDSAMYLCASSSQDRVPSNYGYTFGSGTRLTVV.

The chain employs TRBV7-9 and TRBJ2-7; TCRdb reports TRBD2, a call that lacks DNA to check it against. CDR1 SEHNR and CDR2 FQNEAQ come from the germline V gene (reference sequence). The CDR3 is 14 residues long. The CDR3 loop reads CASRDGTSTYEQYF.